Each of the 31 T cell receptor beta chains below was sequenced from the same sample in a study of vaccination and CD4 T cells after COVID-19. These receptors' antigens are unknown. The Oncomine TCR Beta short-read assay was what sequenced the DNA obtained from cultured CD4+ T cells. In TCRdb, the PCR reads were re-called with MiXCR into one record per CDR3 protein. The profile covers about 14,000 distinct CDR3 sequences, with under 75% appearing a single time and 18% taken by the ten largest. Stated treatment: roughly 10-day PBMC culture with coronavirus spike peptide pools or control peptides (ViraFEST assay). The sample consisted of CD4+ T cells from blood, cultured in vitro. Source of these receptors: a human donor who had recovered from COVID-19.

The V call is TRBV20-1, the J call TRBJ2-5; D unresolved. The germline V gene encodes CDR1 DFQATT and CDR2 SNEGSKA (reference sequence). The V and J ends lost 0 bases and 1 base respectively, with 12 bases between them. The CDR3 has 15 residues. In DNA form, the CDR3 reads TGCAGTGCTAGAGATGCGGCTACCCCCCAAGAGACCCAGTACTTC. Protein sequence: CSARDAATPQETQYF.

This clonotype occurred a few times. The chain recombines TRBV21-1 with TRBJ1-1; the D call TRBD1 from the table was never checked on the DNA. TRBV21-1 is flagged as a pseudogene. CDR3 length: 17 amino acids. The CDR3: CASSASGAPIPNTEAFF. The CDR3 DNA is TGTGCCAGCAGCGCCTCAGGGGCCCCTATCCCGAACACTGAAGCTTTCTTT.

The J gene is TRBJ1-1, the V gene TRBV20-1; no definite D call. V lost 3 bases to trimming and J lost 10 bases, with 12 bases between them. Germline V gene lookup returns CDR1 DFQATT and CDR2 SNEGSKA (reference sequence). The CDR3 consists of 11 residues. The CDR3 sequence: CSARRRSGAFF. The DNA for the CDR3 is TGCAGTGCTAGGCGGAGGAGCGGAGCTTTCTTT.

This chain connects TRBV19 to TRBJ2-5, with unresolved D. Trimming cost V 6 bases and J 6 bases, with 20 bases left between them. Per germline, CDR1 LNHDA and CDR2 SQIVND (reference sequence). The CDR3 extends over 15 amino acids. The CDR3 sequence is CASRQTREGQKTQYF. The CDR3 nucleotides read TGTGCCAGTAGGCAAACAAGAGAAGGTCAAAAGACCCAGTACTTC.

CDR3 sequence reads: CASGKGLVVFNEQFF. DNA for the CDR3: TGTGCCAGCGGAAAGGGACTAGTAGTATTCAATGAGCAGTTCTTC. The chain joins TRBV6-1 to TRBJ2-1; 8 bases agree with TRBD2. Germline assignment: CDR1 MNHNS and CDR2 SASEGT. The CDR3 has 15 residues. V lost 8 bases and J lost 6; bases outside the gene matches: 12.

The CDR3 DNA sequence: TGTGCCAGCAGTCCCGTGAGGCGGGGGCCAAGCTCCTACGAGCAGTACTTC. It codes for CASSPVRRGPSSYEQYF. The chain links TRBV28 to TRBJ2-7; D might be TRBD2 (7 bases). Between the trimmed V and J ends, which lost 5 bases and 0 bases, there was a span of 20 bases. CDR1 and CDR2 from the germline V gene are MDHEN and SYDVKM. This CDR3 spans 17 amino acids.

The rearrangement links TRBV5-1 to TRBJ2-1, with TRBD2 identical over 11 bases. Trimming cost V 4 bases and J 5 bases; bases outside gene matches: 5. The CDR3 covers 15 residues. Germline V gene data show CDR1 as SGHRS and CDR2 as YFSETQ. CDR3 bases: TGCGCCAGCAGCCGCGGGACTAGCGGAAACAATGAGCAGTTCTTC. It yields the protein CASSRGTSGNNEQFF.

The chain is built from TRBV28 and TRBJ1-2; the D is unclear. Germline CDR1 reads MDHEN; CDR2 reads SYDVKM. CDR3 length: 14 amino acids. V gave up 5 bases and J gave up 5 bases, with 15 bases separating them. The CDR3: CASSGFGDNYGYTF. In nucleotides, the CDR3 is TGTGCCAGCAGTGGATTTGGAGACAATTATGGCTACACCTTC.

The rearrangement links TRBV7-8 to TRBJ1-2, with D maybe TRBD1 (5 bases). The CDR3 is made up of 12 amino acids. Germline assignment: CDR1 SGHVS and CDR2 FQNEAQ. Trimming shortened V by 3 bases and J by 4 bases, and 6 bases separated the two germline ends. CDR3 in amino acids: CASSLGPYGYTF. The CDR3 DNA sequence: TGTGCCAGCAGCTTGGGGCCCTATGGCTACACCTTC.

V gene TRBV19 combines with J gene TRBJ1-5; 8 bases are shared with TRBD1. Germline lookup yields CDR1 LNHDA and CDR2 SQIVND (reference sequence). The CDR3 has 14 residues. Trimming cost V 4 bases and J 9 bases; bases outside gene matches: 8. CDR3 protein: CASSTGQGAAPQHF. In nucleotides, the CDR3 is TGTGCCAGTAGTACCGGACAGGGTGCCGCGCCCCAGCATTTT.

This sequence joins TRBV3-1 and TRBJ2-2; TRBD1 matches 7 bases. V lost 4 bases to trimming and J lost 6 bases; unmatched junction nucleotides: 8. The CDR3 totals 15 residues. The V gene's germline CDR1 is LGHDT and CDR2 YNNKEL (reference sequence). DNA for the CDR3: TGTGCCAGCAGCCCTACAGGGGTTGTCGCCGGGGAGCTGTTTTTT. Its translation: CASSPTGVVAGELFF.

The chain has TRBV15 and TRBJ2-1, with 14 positions matching TRBD2. Germline V gene data show CDR1 as LNHNV and CDR2 as YYDKDF (reference sequence). V was pared by 4 bases and J by 8 bases, with 7 bases of the junction left unmatched. The CDR3 totals 16 residues. The CDR3 spells CATSTPGTSGSDEQFF. DNA for the CDR3: TGTGCCACCAGCACCCCCGGGACTAGCGGGAGCGATGAGCAGTTCTTC.

The sample holds a few counts of this clonotype. CDR3 amino acids: CSAPGGGLNHNSPLHF. The CDR3 bases are TGCAGTGCTCCTGGGGGGGGGCTAAATCATAATTCACCCCTCCACTTT. The rearrangement links TRBV20-1 to TRBJ1-6; TRBD1 is a possible D gene (6 bases). Germline CDR1 is DFQATT and CDR2 is SNEGSKA (reference sequence). V was cut by 5 bases and J by 5 bases, with 19 bases left in between. CDR3 size: 16 residues.

This chain joins TRBV28 and TRBJ1-2; 9 bases agree with TRBD1. The trim removed 6 bases at V and 8 bases at J, leaving 13 bases unmatched. CDR1 is MDHEN, CDR2 SYDVKM, per germline. The CDR3 contains 15 residues. The CDR3 region is CASSTLGQGLSGYTF. For the CDR3, the DNA is TGTGCCAGCAGCACCTTGGGACAGGGACTCAGCGGCTACACCTTC.

This clonotype was counted between two and nine times. This chain joins TRBV20-1 and TRBJ1-2, with D tentatively TRBD1 (6 bases). V dropped 0 bases and J dropped 3 bases, with 8 bases sitting between them. Germline CDR1 is DFQATT and CDR2 is SNEGSKA (reference sequence). CDR3 size: 13 residues. Here the CDR3 reads CSARDQGHYGYTF. CDR3 DNA sequence: TGCAGTGCTAGAGACCAGGGGCACTATGGCTACACCTTC.

This sequence joins TRBV6-2 or TRBV6-3 and TRBJ2-7; tentatively, D is TRBD1 (6 bases). Germline CDR1 MNHEY, CDR2 SVGEGT. The length of the CDR3 is 13 residues. The germline V and J ends were trimmed by 5 bases and 2 bases, with 10 bases remaining between them. For the CDR3, the DNA is TGTGCCAGCAGTCCGGACAGAGCCTACGAGCAGTACTTC. Its protein is CASSPDRAYEQYF.

This clonotype occurred a few times. The chain carries TRBV2 and TRBJ2-1; no clear D. Per germline, CDR1 SNHLY and CDR2 FYNNEI. The V gene lost 4 bases and the J gene lost 8 bases, with 12 bases spanning the gap. This CDR3 spans 13 amino acids. CDR3 sequence (DNA): TGTGCCAGCAGTGCCCGCCCAAGAGATGAGCAGTTCTTC. It codes for CASSARPRDEQFF.

This rearrangement joins TRBV20-1 to TRBJ1-3; D is unclear. Trimming took 1 base from V and 7 from J, leaving 11 bases between them. CDR3 length equals 13 residues. CDR1 is DFQATT and CDR2 is SNEGSKA in the germline V gene (reference sequence). The CDR3, as DNA: TGCAGTGCTAGAGGTGCCCCCAGGAACACCATATATTTT. Its protein product is CSARGAPRNTIYF.

V usage is TRBV12-3 or TRBV12-4 and J usage is TRBJ1-1; TRBD1 might be the D (5 bases). Trimming removed 3 bases from V and 3 bases from J, with 11 bases in between. The CDR3 sequence is 14 residues long. The DNA of the CDR3 is TGTGCCAGCAGTTTGGCAGGGTGGGACACTGAAGCTTTCTTT. This codes for CASSLAGWDTEAFF.

CDR3 DNA sequence: TGTGCCAGTAGTACCCAGACAGGGGCAGATACGCAGTATTTT. Amino acid sequence: CASSTQTGADTQYF. V is TRBV19 and J is TRBJ2-3, with 8 bases identical to TRBD1. The CDR3 consists of 14 residues. Germline V gene sequence: CDR1 LNHDA, CDR2 SQIVND (reference sequence). Unmatched junction bases numbered 4, after V lost 4 bases and J lost 4 bases.

The gene calls are TRBV12-3 or TRBV12-4 and TRBJ1-2; D is uncertain. V gave up 3 bases and J gave up 4 bases, with 15 bases separating them. The CDR3 runs to 15 residues. The CDR3 reads CASSFSQIFSYGYTF. The CDR3 nucleotides are TGTGCCAGCAGTTTCTCCCAGATCTTTAGCTATGGCTACACCTTC.

This clonotype has more than one count but fewer than ten. This chain connects TRBV6-2 or TRBV6-3 to TRBJ1-1; 7 bases are shared with TRBD1. From germline, CDR1 is MNHEY and CDR2 SVGEGT. J gave up 11 bases and V 6 bases, and 9 bases lay outside the gene matches. The CDR3 has 12 amino acids. The CDR3, as DNA: TGTGCCAGCAGCAGACAGGGAAGGCATGCTTTCTTT. It specifies CASSRQGRHAFF.

This clonotype was observed a handful of times. The chain combines TRBV7-3 with TRBJ1-2; D may be TRBD1 (5 bases). Germline V gene data show CDR1 as SGHTA and CDR2 as FQGTGA. V lost 5 bases and J lost 13, with 17 bases in between. The CDR3 contains 12 residues. CDR3 coding DNA: TGTGCCAGCAGCCCGGGGAAAGAGGGGCCCACCTTC. This gives the protein CASSPGKEGPTF.

J is TRBJ1-1 and V is TRBV10-3; 9 nucleotides align to TRBD1. In germline, CDR1 is ENHRY, CDR2 SYGVKD. The CDR3 contains 14 residues. With V trimmed by 6 bases and J by 6 bases, 8 bases remained unmatched. Here the CDR3 reads CAIRTTGGEPEAFF. The CDR3 DNA follows: TGTGCCATCAGGACGACAGGGGGAGAACCTGAAGCTTTCTTT.

This clonotype was counted between two and nine times. The chain recombines TRBV6-2 or TRBV6-3 with TRBJ2-1; tentative D call: TRBD1 (6 bases). The CDR3 sequence is 15 residues long. Germline V lookup: CDR1 MNHEY, CDR2 SVGEGT. Deletions cut 5 bases from V and 0 bases from J, with 11 bases between. In DNA form, the CDR3 reads TGTGCCAGCAGTCTCCAGGGGAGCTCCTACAATGAGCAGTTCTTC. Translated, it gives CASSLQGSSYNEQFF.

In this sample, this clonotype turned up once. The chain recombines TRBV20-1 with TRBJ2-1, with D maybe TRBD2 (5 bases). The CDR3 is 12 amino acids. Germline CDR1 is DFQATT and CDR2 is SNEGSKA (reference sequence). Trimming removed 3 bases at V and 7 bases at J, with 10 bases between. The CDR3 bases are TGCAGTGCTAGCGCGGGTAGTAATGAGCAGTTCTTC. Translation gives CSASAGSNEQFF.

The V call is TRBV20-1, the J call TRBJ2-3; 7 bases map to TRBD2. In germline, CDR1 is DFQATT, CDR2 SNEGSKA (reference sequence). Trimming removed 6 bases from V and 1 base from J; junction bases left unmatched: 19. The CDR3 is made up of 18 amino acids. CDR3 DNA sequence: TGCAGTGCCCCTCAGTCTGGCGGGAGCCCTCATCGCACAGATACGCAGTATTTT. Amino acid sequence: CSAPQSGGSPHRTDTQYF.

This chain's CDR3 is CASTNPSGGGVAFF. In DNA form, the CDR3 reads TGTGCCAGCACCAACCCGTCGGGGGGCGGTGTGGCTTTCTTT. The genes are TRBV28 and TRBJ1-1; a weak D match, TRBD1 (6 bases). This CDR3 has 14 amino acids. The V gene's germline CDR1 is MDHEN and CDR2 SYDVKM. V dropped 7 bases and J dropped 11 bases, with 23 bases sitting between them.

Worth noting for this clonotype: A junction boundary mismatches the germline segment, possibly from a read error. This chain connects TRBV28 to TRBJ2-3; tentative D call: TRBD2 (6 bases). Germline values: CDR1 MDHEN, CDR2 SYDVKM. The CDR3 is 15 amino acids. The CDR3 nucleotides read TGTGCCAGCAGTTTAGCGGCGGGATATACAGATGCGCAGTATTTT. Translated: CASSLAAGYTDAQYF. The whole variable domain, remainder taken from reference TRBV28 and TRBJ2-3, is DVKVTQSSRYLVKRTGEKVFLECVQDMDHENMFWYRQDPGLGLRLIYFSYDVKMKEKGDIPEGYSVSREKKERFSLILESASTNQTSMYLCASSLAAGYTDAQYFGPGTRLTVL.

This clonotype has more than one count but fewer than ten. The chain carries TRBV7-6 and TRBJ2-5, with a weak D call TRBD2 (6 bases). Trimming cost V 0 bases and J 3 bases, with 11 bases left between them. This CDR3 has 15 amino acids. The germline CDR1 and CDR2 sequences are SGHVS and FNYEAQ. CDR3 loop: CASSLARLAEETQYF. As DNA, the CDR3 is TGTGCCAGCAGCTTAGCACGTTTAGCGGAAGAGACCCAGTACTTC.

V usage is TRBV5-3 and J usage is TRBJ1-6; TRBD1 matches at 10 bases. TRBV5-3 is identified as an open reading frame with a role that is uncertain. This CDR3 is 16 amino acids long. V was pared by 3 bases and J by 3 bases, with 3 bases of the junction left unmatched. Here the CDR3 reads CARSWDRGDYNSPLHF. CDR3 in DNA: TGTGCCAGAAGCTGGGACAGGGGAGACTATAATTCACCCCTCCACTTT.